This T cell receptor (beta chain) was recorded in a study of cytomegalovirus exposure and HLA in healthy donors. General observations from the study: Exclusion as indistinguishable affected some V segments, including TRBV6-2 and TRBV6-3.

V was clipped by 6 bases and J by 6 bases, with 17 bases between them. Germline values: CDR1 MNHEY, CDR2 SMNVEV (reference sequence). The CDR3 contains 14 residues. The primer mix had 60 Vbeta and 13 Jbeta primers. This table comes from immunoSEQ multiplex PCR, and its TCRdb copy is limited to in-frame clones, with some not included. The sample records about 170,000 clones, around four fifths being singletons. In regard to this clone: Its antigen is not identified.

This clonotype originated in a female donor in good health and CMV-seronegative. Material: PBMCs. The chain combines TRBV27 with TRBJ1-1; no clear D. The CDR3 region is CASREGGEGPEAFF. The CDR3 DNA sequence: TGTGCCAGCAGGGAGGGAGGAGAGGGTCCTGAAGCTTTCTTT.